This T cell receptor (beta chain) was sequenced during a study of post-analysis software for immune sequencing data (dated by TCRdb to 2014 to 2015). Broadly, across the study: Disease courses on record covered relapsing-remitting, secondary progressive and progressive-relapsing multiple sclerosis, though some patients had no subtype annotation. The patient repertoires were compared against around eleven previously published healthy control repertoires obtained from donors aged about 6 to 27 years. A subset of samples was prepared in parallel using single-end sample barcoding, then pooled and co-amplified after Illumina adapter ligation.

Concerning this clonotype itself: Its antigen remains unidentified. No much larger clonotype is one base removed from it; base qualities were not supplied.

The germline V gene gives CDR1 as SGHVS and CDR2 as FNYEAQ. The CDR3 measures 17 amino acids from cysteine to phenylalanine. Only the CDR3 portion is preserved as DNA: 51 bases, with reading frame beginning at the first base. The V and J ends are trimmed by 3 bases and 3 bases, leaving 19 bases between them. The full study reports these points: Significantly higher frequencies in patients than in controls were found for a few TRBV segments, including TRBV5-6, TRBV5-1 and TRBV20-1. The multiple sclerosis patient group was slightly younger than the control group. Strong co-clustering of samples prepared in the same batch was shown by direct clustering with F measure, prompting a batch-effect correction. Normalized Chao1 diversity was significantly lower in multiple sclerosis patients than controls, suggesting substantial peripheral T-cell clonal expansion.

Receptor amplification or capture employed PCR. Instrument on record: Illumina HiSeq 2500. To reduce PCR and sequencing biases, unique molecular identifiers were built into the TCR beta cDNA libraries. Some 500,000 cDNA molecules were obtained per 1 to 10 million input T cells, so each molecule approximated one T cell. Patient libraries were prepared and sequenced with the same protocol used for the earlier healthy control dataset. Within a given batch, samples were prepared together, multiplexed and sequenced on the same HiSeq lane. On the authors' methods: Raw barcoded reads were processed with MIGEC, discarding single-read molecular identifier groups before consensus assembly and CDR3 extraction. Clonotype tables were post-analysed with VDJtools, and diversity was normalized by down-sampling all datasets to the smallest sample size. In repertoire overlap clustering, CDR3 amino acid sequences, but not nucleotide sequences, were matched to correct batch-related cross-sample contamination. The public reads were run again by TCRdb, first through fastp at Q25 and then through MiXCR, and only productive beta chains were kept. Each record represents a unique CDR3 protein, reported with the most common genes and DNA among its rows. The V and J calls shown here were made by TCRdb, not taken from the authors' results. This sample lists around 440,000 distinct CDR3 sequences; approximately 45% were detected once. The ten largest make up around 10% of the sample.

To demonstrate the VDJtools post-analysis software, the study profiled TCR beta repertoires from the peripheral blood of approximately twelve young patients with multiple sclerosis. The patients with multiple sclerosis were children and adolescents between about 6 and 17 years of age. This chain is built from TRBV7-6 and TRBJ2-3, with a tentative D gene TRBD2 over 6 matching bases. Source material: blood. The receptor was derived from a girl aged 10-17 years with multiple sclerosis. DNA sequence: TGTGCCAGCAGCTTGGCTTCGGTGGTAGCGGAAACAGATACGCAGTATTTT. This gives the protein CASSLASVVAETDTQYF.